This TCR beta chain was retrieved from a study of blood T cell repertoires in COVID-19. Generated by immunoSEQ multiplex PCR, the TCRdb table keeps only in-frame clones and is missing some. The sample records about 38,000 clones, approximately 80% being singletons. Germline V lookup: CDR1 LGHNA, CDR2 YSLEER. V gave up 2 bases and J gave up 5 bases, with 18 bases separating them. The CDR3 has 17 residues. The genes are TRBV4-3 and TRBJ2-2; D ambiguous. The receptor was isolated from a man in his forties or fifties with active COVID-19. Sequences were obtained from peripheral blood. The CDR3 region is CASSQSMGSVRTGELFF. CDR3 DNA: TGCGCCAGCAGCCAATCTATGGGTTCGGTGAGGACCGGGGAGCTGTTTTTT.